One and the same sample provided the 12 T cell receptor beta chains below, sequenced in a study of blood T cell repertoires in COVID-19. Assay: immunoSEQ multiplex PCR; the TCRdb copy retains only in-frame clones and omits some. The profile shows about 270,000 clones, over 80% of them singletons. Sequenced input: PBMCs or T cells enriched from blood (not recorded which). The receptors were gathered from a woman aged 30 to 39 with acute COVID-19.

This chain joins TRBV10-3 and TRBJ1-5; 7 nucleotides align to TRBD1. V shed 5 bases and J 0 bases; nucleotides not matched to a gene: 10. The CDR3 runs to 17 residues. The germline V gene has CDR1 ENHRY and CDR2 SYGVKD. The CDR3 DNA reads as TGTGCCATCAGTCCGGGACAGAGTACCCCTAGCAATCAGCCCCAGCATTTT. This translates into CAISPGQSTPSNQPQHF.

CDR3 DNA: TGTGCCAGCAGTTTTACTAGCGGGAGTACCACCTACAATGAGCAGTTCTTC. This sequence encodes CASSFTSGSTTYNEQFF. The chain links TRBV6-2 or TRBV6-3 to TRBJ2-1; 11 bases line up with TRBD2. Germline-derived CDR1 and CDR2 are MNHEY and SVGEGT. This CDR3 is 17 amino acids long. Losses at the gene ends were 4 bases for V and 2 bases for J; bases not matched to a gene: 7.

This rearrangement joins TRBV5-1 to TRBJ2-7, with D perhaps matching TRBD2 (6 bases). Trimming removed 0 bases from V and 2 bases from J, with 9 bases in between. Germline values: CDR1 SGHRS, CDR2 YFSETQ. The CDR3 totals 14 residues. The CDR3: CASSLGGGTYEQYF. The CDR3 bases are TGCGCCAGCAGCTTGGGCGGAGGGACCTACGAGCAGTACTTC.

The V gene is TRBV14, the J gene TRBJ2-1; 13 nucleotides line up with TRBD2. The V segment lost 6 bases and the J segment 8 bases; nucleotides outside the gene matches: 7. Germline loops: CDR1 SGHDN, CDR2 FVKESK. This CDR3 is built from 15 residues. The CDR3 region is CASSPLAGGPYEQFF. In nucleotides, the CDR3 is TGTGCCAGCAGTCCACTAGCGGGAGGGCCCTATGAGCAGTTCTTC.

The rearrangement joins TRBV19 to TRBJ2-1; the match to TRBD2 covers 14 bases. CDR3 length: 18 amino acids. Germline loops: CDR1 LNHDA, CDR2 SQIVND (reference sequence). J was trimmed by 5 bases and V by 5 bases; bases with no gene match: 11. This CDR3 reads CASSPEGRLAGGNNEQFF. The CDR3, as DNA: TGTGCCAGTAGTCCCGAAGGGAGACTAGCGGGAGGGAACAATGAGCAGTTCTTC.

This chain connects TRBV29-1 to TRBJ2-2; weak D call: TRBD2 (6 bases). The V and J ends lost 3 bases and 2 bases respectively, with 10 bases between them. The CDR3 runs to 14 residues. CDR1 and CDR2 from the germline V gene are SQVTM and ANQGSEA. The CDR3 is CSVERGVNTGELFF. The CDR3 coding sequence is TGCAGCGTTGAGCGCGGGGTAAACACCGGGGAGCTGTTTTTT.

V gene TRBV2 combines with J gene TRBJ1-5; 8 bases are a match to TRBD1. From germline, CDR1 is SNHLY and CDR2 FYNNEI. V lost 0 bases to trimming and J lost 3 bases; unmatched junction nucleotides: 4. The CDR3 contains 16 residues. CDR3 in DNA: TGTGCCAGCAGTGAAGCCGGACAGGGAAACAATCAGCCCCAGCATTTT. As protein: CASSEAGQGNNQPQHF.

The genes are TRBV25-1 and TRBJ1-6; a possible D gene is TRBD1 (5 bases). CDR3 length: 14 residues. CDR1 and CDR2 (germline): MGHDK, SYGVNS. V was trimmed by 6 bases and J by 9 bases, leaving 15 bases between them. In DNA, the CDR3 is TGTGCCAGCAGGAGGGGAGGTGGTCGTTCACCCCTCCACTTT. It encodes CASRRGGGRSPLHF.

The chain recombines TRBV4-3 with TRBJ2-7; 14 nucleotides agree with TRBD2. J gave up 2 bases and V 3 bases, and 9 bases lay outside the gene matches. CDR3 length equals 18 residues. Germline V gives CDR1 LGHNA, CDR2 YSLEER. This CDR3 reads CASSQGLAGELTPYEQYF. Here the CDR3 DNA reads TGCGCCAGCAGCCAGGGACTAGCGGGAGAGTTGACACCCTACGAGCAGTACTTC.

This clone has just one count. The J gene is TRBJ2-1, the V gene TRBV10-3; D may be TRBD2 (6 bases). From germline, CDR1 is ENHRY and CDR2 SYGVKD. This CDR3 comprises 15 residues. V lost 3 bases to trimming and J lost 2 bases, with 11 bases between them. Here the CDR3 reads CAISDGGGAYNEQFF. CDR3 DNA sequence: TGTGCCATCAGTGATGGGGGAGGAGCCTACAATGAGCAGTTCTTC.

The chain employs TRBV28 and TRBJ2-7; TRBD1 is a possible D gene (6 bases). Germline CDR1 and CDR2: MDHEN and SYDVKM. With 7 bases removed from V and 0 bases from J, the gap between germline ends came to 28 bases. The CDR3 consists of 19 residues. The DNA for the CDR3 is TGTGCCAGCAAAACAATCCGCGGGTCCAGGGGATTAAGCTCCTACGAGCAGTACTTC. It yields the protein CASKTIRGSRGLSSYEQYF.

V usage is TRBV10-3 and J usage is TRBJ1-6; 7 bases align to TRBD1. This CDR3 region has 15 residues. V was pared by 4 bases and J by 5 bases, with 5 bases of the junction left unmatched. Germline-derived CDR1 and CDR2 are ENHRY and SYGVKD. The CDR3 sequence is CAISGTGANNSPLHF. CDR3 DNA: TGTGCCATCAGTGGGACAGGCGCTAATAATTCACCCCTCCACTTT.